This T cell receptor beta chain stems from a study of technical replicates of blood from several donors. Germline V CDR1 and CDR2: SNHLY, FYNNEI. This CDR3 has 16 residues. V gave up 11 bases and J gave up 0 bases; unmatched junction bases: 3. Sequencing was performed with immunoSEQ multiplex PCR; in TCRdb, only in-frame clones are kept and a portion is missing. There are roughly 80,000 clones in the sample; around 94% occur only once, and about 0.41% lies in the top ten. The chain couples TRBV2 to TRBJ2-2, with TRBD2 matching over 16 bases. The material sequenced was T cells isolated from PBMCs. The TCR comes from a human donor in good health. The DNA for the CDR3 is TGTGCCGGGGGACTAGCGGGAGGGACGAACACCGGGGAGCTGTTTTTT. This encodes CAGGLAGGTNTGELFF.